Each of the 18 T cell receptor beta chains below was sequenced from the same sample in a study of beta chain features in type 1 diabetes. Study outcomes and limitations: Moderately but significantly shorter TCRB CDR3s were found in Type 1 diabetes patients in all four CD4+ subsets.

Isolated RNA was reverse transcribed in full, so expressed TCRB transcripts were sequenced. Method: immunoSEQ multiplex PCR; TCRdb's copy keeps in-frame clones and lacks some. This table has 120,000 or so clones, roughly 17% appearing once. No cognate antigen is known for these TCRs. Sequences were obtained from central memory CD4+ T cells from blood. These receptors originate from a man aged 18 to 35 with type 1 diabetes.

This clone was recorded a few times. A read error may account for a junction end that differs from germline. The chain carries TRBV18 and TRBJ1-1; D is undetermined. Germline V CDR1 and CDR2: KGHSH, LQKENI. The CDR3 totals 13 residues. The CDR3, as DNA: TGTGCCAGTTCACCACGGGTTGAGGGTGAAGCTTTCTTT. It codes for CASSPRVEGEAFF.

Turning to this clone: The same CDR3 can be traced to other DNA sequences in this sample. The CDR3 spells CAWSVLAGVFSAQYF. CDR3 DNA: TGTGCCTGGAGTGTACTGGCTGGAGTGTTTAGTGCGCAGTATTTT. The rearrangement links TRBV30 to TRBJ2-3, with D unclear. CDR3 size: 15 residues. The germline gives CDR1 GTSNPN, CDR2 SVGIG (reference sequence). The V end was cut by 0 bases, the J end by 10 bases, with 20 bases between.

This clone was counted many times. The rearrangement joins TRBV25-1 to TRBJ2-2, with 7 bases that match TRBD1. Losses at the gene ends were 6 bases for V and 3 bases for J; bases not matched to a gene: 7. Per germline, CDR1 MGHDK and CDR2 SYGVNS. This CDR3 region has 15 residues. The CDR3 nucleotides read TGTGCCAGCAGGACAGGGTCGATTGACACCGGGGAGCTGTTTTTT. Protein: CASRTGSIDTGELFF.

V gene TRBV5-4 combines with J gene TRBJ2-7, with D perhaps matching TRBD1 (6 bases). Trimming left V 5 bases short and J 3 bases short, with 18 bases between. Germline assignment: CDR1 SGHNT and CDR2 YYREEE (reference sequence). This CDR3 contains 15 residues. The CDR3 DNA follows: TGTGCCAGCAGTAGAGCATCAGGGGAAGGCTACGAGCAGTACTTC. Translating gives CASSRASGEGYEQYF.

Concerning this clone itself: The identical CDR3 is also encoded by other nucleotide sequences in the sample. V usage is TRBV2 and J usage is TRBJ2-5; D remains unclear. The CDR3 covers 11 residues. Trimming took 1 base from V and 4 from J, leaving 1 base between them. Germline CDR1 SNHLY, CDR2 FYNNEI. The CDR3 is CASSEVETQYF. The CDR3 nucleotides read TGTGCCAGCAGTGAAGTAGAGACCCAGTACTTC.

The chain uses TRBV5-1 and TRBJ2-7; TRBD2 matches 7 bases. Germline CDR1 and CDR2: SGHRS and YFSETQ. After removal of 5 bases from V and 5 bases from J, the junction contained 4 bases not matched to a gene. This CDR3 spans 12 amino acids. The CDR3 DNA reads TGCGCCAGCAGTTGGGAGGGGAACGAGCAGTACTTC. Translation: CASSWEGNEQYF. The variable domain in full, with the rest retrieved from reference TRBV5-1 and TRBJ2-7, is KAGVTQTPRYLIKTRGQQVTLSCSPISGHRSVSWYQQTPGQGLQFLFEYFSETQRNKGNFPGRFSGRQFSNSRSEMNVSTLELGDSALYLCASSWEGNEQYFGPGTRLTVT.

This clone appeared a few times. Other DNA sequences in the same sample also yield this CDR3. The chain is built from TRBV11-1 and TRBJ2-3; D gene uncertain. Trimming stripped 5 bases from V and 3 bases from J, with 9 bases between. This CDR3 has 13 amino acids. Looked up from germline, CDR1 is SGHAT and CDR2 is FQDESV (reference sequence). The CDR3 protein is CASSPPGTDTQYF. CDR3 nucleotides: TGTGCCAGCAGCCCCCCCGGGACAGATACGCAGTATTTT.

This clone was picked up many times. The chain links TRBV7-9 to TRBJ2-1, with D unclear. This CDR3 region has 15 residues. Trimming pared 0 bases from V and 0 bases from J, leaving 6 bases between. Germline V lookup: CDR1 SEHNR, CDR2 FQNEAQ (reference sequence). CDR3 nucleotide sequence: TGTGCCAGCAGCTTAGCGGCCTACTCCTACAATGAGCAGTTCTTC. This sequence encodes CASSLAAYSYNEQFF.

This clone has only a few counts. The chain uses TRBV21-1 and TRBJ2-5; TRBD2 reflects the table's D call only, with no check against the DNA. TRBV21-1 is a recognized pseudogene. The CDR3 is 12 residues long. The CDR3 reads CASSTPQETQYF. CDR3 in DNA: TGTGCCAGCAGCACCCCTCAAGAGACCCAGTACTTC.

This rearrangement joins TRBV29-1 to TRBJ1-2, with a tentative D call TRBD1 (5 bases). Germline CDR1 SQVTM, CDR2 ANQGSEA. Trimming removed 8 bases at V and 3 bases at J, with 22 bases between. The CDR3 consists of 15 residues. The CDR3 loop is CSLGPRGFEDYGYTF. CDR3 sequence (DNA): TGCAGCCTTGGGCCGAGGGGATTTGAAGACTATGGCTACACCTTC.

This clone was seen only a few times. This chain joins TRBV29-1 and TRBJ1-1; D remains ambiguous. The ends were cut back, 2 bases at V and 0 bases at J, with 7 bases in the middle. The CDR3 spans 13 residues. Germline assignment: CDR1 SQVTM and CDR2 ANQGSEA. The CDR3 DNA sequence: TGCAGCGTTGAAAGTCAGTTGAACACTGAAGCTTTCTTT. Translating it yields CSVESQLNTEAFF.

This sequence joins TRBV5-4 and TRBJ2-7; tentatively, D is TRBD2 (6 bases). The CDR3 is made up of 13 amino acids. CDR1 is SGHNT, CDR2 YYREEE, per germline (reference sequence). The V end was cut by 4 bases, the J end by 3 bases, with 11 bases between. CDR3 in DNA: TGTGCCAGCAGCCGCGGGGACCACTACGAGCAGTACTTC. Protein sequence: CASSRGDHYEQYF. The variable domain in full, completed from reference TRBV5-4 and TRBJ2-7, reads ETGVTQSPTHLIKTRGQQVTLRCSSQSGHNTVSWYQQALGQGPQFIFQYYREEENGRGNFPPRFSGLQFPNYSSELNVNALELDDSALYLCASSRGDHYEQYFGPGTRLTVT.

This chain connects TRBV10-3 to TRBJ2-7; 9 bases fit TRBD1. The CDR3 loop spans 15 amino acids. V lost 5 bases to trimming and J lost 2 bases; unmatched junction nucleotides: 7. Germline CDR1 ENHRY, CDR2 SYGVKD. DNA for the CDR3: TGTGCCATCAGTCCCGGGACAGGGAAACCCTACGAGCAGTACTTC. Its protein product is CAISPGTGKPYEQYF.

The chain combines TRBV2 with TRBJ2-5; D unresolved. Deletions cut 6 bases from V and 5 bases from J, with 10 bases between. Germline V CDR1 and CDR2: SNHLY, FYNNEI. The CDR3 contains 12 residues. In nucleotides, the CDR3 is TGTGCCAGCAGCGACCTCACTGAGACCCAGTACTTC. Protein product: CASSDLTETQYF.

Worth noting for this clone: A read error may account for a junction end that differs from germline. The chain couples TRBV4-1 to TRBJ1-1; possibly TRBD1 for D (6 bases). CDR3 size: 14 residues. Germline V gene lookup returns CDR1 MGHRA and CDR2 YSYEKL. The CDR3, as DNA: TGTGCCAGCAGCCAGGACTCCAGGGGCACTGAAGCTTTCTTT. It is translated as CASSQDSRGTEAFF.

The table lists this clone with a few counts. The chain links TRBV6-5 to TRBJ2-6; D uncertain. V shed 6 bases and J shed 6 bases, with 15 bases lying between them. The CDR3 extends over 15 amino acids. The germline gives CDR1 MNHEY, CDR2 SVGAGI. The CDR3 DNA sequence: TGTGCCAGCAGCCCCAGAGCCTCCGAGGCCAACGTCCTGACTTTC. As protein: CASSPRASEANVLTF.

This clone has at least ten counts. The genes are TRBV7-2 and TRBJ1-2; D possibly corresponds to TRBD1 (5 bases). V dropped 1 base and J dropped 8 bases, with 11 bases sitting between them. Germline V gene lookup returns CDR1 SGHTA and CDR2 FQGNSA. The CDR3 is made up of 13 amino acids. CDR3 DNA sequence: TGTGCCAGCAGCTTAGAAAGGGGTGAAGGCTACACCTTC. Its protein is CASSLERGEGYTF.

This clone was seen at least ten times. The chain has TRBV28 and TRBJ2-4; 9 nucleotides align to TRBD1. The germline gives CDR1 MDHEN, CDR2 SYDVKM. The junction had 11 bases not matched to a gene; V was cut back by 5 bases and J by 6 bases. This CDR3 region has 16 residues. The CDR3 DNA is TGTGCCAGCAGTCCCCGTCCCGGGACAGGGCCAAACATTCAGTACTTC. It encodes CASSPRPGTGPNIQYF.